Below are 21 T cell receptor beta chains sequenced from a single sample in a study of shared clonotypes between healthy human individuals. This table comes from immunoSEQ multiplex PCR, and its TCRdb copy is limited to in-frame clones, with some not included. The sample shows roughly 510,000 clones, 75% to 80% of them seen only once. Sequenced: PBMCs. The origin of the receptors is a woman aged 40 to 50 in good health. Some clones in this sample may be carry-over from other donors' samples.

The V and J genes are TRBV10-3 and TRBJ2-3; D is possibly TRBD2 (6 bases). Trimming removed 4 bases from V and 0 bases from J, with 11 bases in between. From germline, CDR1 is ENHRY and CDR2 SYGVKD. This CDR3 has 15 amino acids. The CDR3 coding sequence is TGTGCCATCAGTGTTGCTAGCGATAGCACAGATACGCAGTATTTT. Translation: CAISVASDSTDTQYF.

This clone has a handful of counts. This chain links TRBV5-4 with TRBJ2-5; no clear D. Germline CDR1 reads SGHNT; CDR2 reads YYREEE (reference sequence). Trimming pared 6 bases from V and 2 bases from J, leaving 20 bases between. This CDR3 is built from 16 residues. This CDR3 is CASKNPSSGSQETQYF. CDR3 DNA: TGTGCCAGCAAAAACCCCTCCTCGGGCTCGCAAGAGACCCAGTACTTC.

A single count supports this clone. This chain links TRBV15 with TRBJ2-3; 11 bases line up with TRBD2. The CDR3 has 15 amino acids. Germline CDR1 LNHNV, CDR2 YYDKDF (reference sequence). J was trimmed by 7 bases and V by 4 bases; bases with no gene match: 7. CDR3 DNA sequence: TGTGCCACCAGCATGGTACTAGCGGGAGTATATACGCAGTATTTT. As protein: CATSMVLAGVYTQYF. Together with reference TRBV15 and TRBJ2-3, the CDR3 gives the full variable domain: DAMVIQNPRYQVTQFGKPVTLSCSQTLNHNVMYWYQQKSSQAPKLLFHYYDKDFNNEADTPDNFQSRRPNTSFCFLDIRSPGLGDTAMYLCATSMVLAGVYTQYFGPGTRLTVL.

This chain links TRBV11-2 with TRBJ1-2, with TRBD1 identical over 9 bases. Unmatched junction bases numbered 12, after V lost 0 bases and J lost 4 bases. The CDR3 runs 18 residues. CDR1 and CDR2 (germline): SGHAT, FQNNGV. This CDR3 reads CASSLDRGTGLFIYGYTF. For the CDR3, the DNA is TGTGCCAGCAGCTTAGATAGGGGGACAGGGTTATTTATCTATGGCTACACCTTC.

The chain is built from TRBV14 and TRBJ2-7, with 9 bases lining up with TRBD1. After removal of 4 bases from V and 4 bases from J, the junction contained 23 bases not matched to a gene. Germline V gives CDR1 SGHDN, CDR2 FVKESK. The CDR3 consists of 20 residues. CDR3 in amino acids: CASSPGTGFGWRPLGYEQYF. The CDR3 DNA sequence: TGTGCCAGCAGCCCCGGGACAGGGTTCGGGTGGCGGCCGCTCGGGTACGAGCAGTACTTC.

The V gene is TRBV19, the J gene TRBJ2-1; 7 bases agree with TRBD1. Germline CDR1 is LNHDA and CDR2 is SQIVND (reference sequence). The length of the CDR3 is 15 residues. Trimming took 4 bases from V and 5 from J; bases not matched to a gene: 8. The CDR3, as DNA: TGTGCCAGTAGTAACCGGGACAGAGCCGACAATGAGCAGTTCTTC. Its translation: CASSNRDRADNEQFF.

DNA of the CDR3: TGTGCCAGCAGCTCCCGTAAAAACATTCAGTACTTC. Its protein is CASSSRKNIQYF. The J gene is TRBJ2-4, the V gene TRBV11-2; D uncertain. The germline CDR1 and CDR2 sequences are SGHAT and FQNNGV. V gave up 4 bases and J gave up 4 bases, with 5 bases separating them. The CDR3 has 12 residues.

Here the CDR3 reads CASSFNTGWGYEQYF. For the CDR3, the DNA is TGTGCCAGCAGTTTCAATACAGGGTGGGGCTACGAGCAGTACTTC. The gene calls are TRBV6-6 and TRBJ2-7, with a possible D match to TRBD1 (6 bases). The V gene's germline CDR1 is MNHNY and CDR2 SVGAGI (reference sequence). Deletions cut 4 bases from V and 3 bases from J, with 16 bases between. The CDR3 loop spans 15 amino acids.

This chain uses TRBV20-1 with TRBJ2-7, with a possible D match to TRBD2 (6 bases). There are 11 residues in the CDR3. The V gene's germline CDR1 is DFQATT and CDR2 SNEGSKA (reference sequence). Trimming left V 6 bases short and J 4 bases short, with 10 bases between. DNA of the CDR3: TGCAGTGCCAGCCGGGGGTACGAGCAGTACTTC. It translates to CSASRGYEQYF.

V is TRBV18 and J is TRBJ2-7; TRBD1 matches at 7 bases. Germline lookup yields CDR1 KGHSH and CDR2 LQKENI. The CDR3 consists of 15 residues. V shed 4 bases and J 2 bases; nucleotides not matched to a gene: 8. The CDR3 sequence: CASSLGTAITYEQYF. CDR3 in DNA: TGTGCCAGCTCACTCGGGACAGCAATCACCTACGAGCAGTACTTC.

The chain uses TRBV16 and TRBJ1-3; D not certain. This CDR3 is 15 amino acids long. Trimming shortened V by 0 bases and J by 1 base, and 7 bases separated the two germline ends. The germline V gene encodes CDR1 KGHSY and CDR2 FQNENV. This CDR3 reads CASSQSEVSGNTIYF. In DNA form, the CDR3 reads TGTGCCAGCAGCCAATCGGAGGTTTCTGGAAACACCATATATTTT.

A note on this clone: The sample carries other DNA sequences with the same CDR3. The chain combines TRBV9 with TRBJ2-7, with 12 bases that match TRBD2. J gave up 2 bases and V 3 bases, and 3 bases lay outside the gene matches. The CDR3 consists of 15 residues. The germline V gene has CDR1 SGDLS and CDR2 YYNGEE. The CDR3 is CASSAGLAGTYEQYF. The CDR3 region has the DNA TGTGCCAGCAGCGCCGGACTAGCGGGAACCTACGAGCAGTACTTC.

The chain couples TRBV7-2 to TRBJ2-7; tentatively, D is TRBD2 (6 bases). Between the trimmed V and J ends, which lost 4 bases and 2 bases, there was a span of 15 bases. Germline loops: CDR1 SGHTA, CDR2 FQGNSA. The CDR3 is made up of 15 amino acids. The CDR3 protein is CASSSAGTQAYEQYF. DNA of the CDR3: TGTGCCAGCAGCTCGGCCGGGACTCAGGCCTACGAGCAGTACTTC.

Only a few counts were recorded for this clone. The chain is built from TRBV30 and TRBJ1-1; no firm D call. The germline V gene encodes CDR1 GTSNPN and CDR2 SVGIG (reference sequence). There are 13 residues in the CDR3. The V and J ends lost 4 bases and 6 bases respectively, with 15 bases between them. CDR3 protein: CAWTLSVRAEAFF. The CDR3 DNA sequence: TGTGCCTGGACCTTGAGCGTGCGCGCTGAAGCTTTCTTT.

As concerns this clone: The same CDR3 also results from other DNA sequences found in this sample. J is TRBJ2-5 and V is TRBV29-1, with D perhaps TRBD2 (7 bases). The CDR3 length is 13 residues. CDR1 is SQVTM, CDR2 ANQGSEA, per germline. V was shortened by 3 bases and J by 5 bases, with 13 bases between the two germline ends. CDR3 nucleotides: TGCAGCGTTGACCGGGGGCGGGGGGAGACCCAGTACTTC. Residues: CSVDRGRGETQYF.

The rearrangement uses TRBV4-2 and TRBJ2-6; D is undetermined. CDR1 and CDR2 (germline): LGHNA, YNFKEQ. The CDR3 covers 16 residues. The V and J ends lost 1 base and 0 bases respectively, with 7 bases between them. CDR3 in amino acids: CASSQALSSGANVLTF. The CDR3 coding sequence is TGTGCCAGCAGCCAAGCACTCAGCTCTGGGGCCAACGTCCTGACTTTC.

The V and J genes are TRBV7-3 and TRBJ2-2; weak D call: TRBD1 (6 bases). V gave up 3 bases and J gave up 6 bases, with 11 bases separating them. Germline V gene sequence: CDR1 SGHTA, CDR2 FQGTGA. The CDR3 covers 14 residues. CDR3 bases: TGTGCCAGCAGCTTCATTTCAGGGGCCGGGGAGCTGTTTTTT. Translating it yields CASSFISGAGELFF.

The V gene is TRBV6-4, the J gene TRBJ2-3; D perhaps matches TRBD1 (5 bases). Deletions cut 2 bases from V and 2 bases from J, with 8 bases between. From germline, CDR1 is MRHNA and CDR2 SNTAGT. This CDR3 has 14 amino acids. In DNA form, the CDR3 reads TGTGCCAGCAGTGACGACAGCCACACAGATACGCAGTATTTT. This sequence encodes CASSDDSHTDTQYF.

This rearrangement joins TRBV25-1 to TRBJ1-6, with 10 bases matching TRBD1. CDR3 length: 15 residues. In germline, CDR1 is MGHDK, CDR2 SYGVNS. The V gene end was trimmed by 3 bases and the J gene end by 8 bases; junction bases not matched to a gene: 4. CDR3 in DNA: TGTGCCAGCAGTGATTTGGACAGGGGGGATTCACCCCTCCACTTT. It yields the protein CASSDLDRGDSPLHF.

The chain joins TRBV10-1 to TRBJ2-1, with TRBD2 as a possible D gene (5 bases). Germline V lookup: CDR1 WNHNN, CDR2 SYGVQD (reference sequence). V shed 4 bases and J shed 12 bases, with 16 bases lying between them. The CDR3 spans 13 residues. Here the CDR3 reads CASSAHVVEGQFF. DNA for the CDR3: TGCGCCAGCAGTGCCCATGTTGTCGAGGGGCAGTTCTTC.

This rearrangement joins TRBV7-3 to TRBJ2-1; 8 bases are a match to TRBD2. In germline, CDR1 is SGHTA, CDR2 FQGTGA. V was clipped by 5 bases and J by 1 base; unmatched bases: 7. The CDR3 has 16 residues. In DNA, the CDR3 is TGTGCCAGCAGCCCCAGAGCGGGAGCATCCTACAATGAGCAGTTCTTC. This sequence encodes CASSPRAGASYNEQFF.